The text below deals with one T cell receptor beta chain. This sample was taken from a study of shared clonotypes between healthy human individuals. The CDR3 contains 13 residues. CDR1 and CDR2 from the germline V gene are SGDLS and YYNGEE. V was cut by 3 bases and J by 3 bases, with 10 bases left in between. The method was immunoSEQ multiplex PCR; TCRdb's version includes in-frame clones alone and lacks a portion of them. The sample has 400,000 or so clones; approximately 97% are singletons. This TCR was sampled from a young man in good health. The sequencing sample was made of memory CD8+ T cells sorted from blood. This sample's subset: CD45RO+ cells pooled with CCR7-negative TemRA cells. The rearrangement joins TRBV9 to TRBJ2-7; D remains ambiguous. CDR3 coding DNA: TGTGCCAGCAGCGAACGACTCGACTACGAGCAGTACTTC. This codes for CASSERLDYEQYF.